This T cell receptor (beta chain) was recorded in a study of T-cell memory formation after mild COVID-19. TCRdb processed the 5' RACE reads anew with MiXCR; each CDR3 protein has one entry. The sample lists a few hundred thousand distinct CDR3 sequences; approximately 8% were seen once. This clonotype was detected many times. Its antigen is as yet unknown. The CDR3 sequence is 10 residues long. With 2 bases removed from V and 7 bases from J, the gap between germline ends came to 0 bases. Study observations and caveats: Contracting CD8+ clones were enriched in EMRA, CD4+ mainly in CM and EM.

J is TRBJ2-1 and V is TRBV12-3 or TRBV12-4; D is unresolved. Sequences were obtained from PBMCs or a T cell subset sorted from them (not recorded which). The receptor was derived from a man between 18 and 29 years old who had mild COVID-19 (a few samples of this study predate the infection). Cell type and time point are not known. The CDR3 DNA is TGTGCCAGCAGTTTAAATGAGCAGTTCTTC. The encoded protein is CASSLNEQFF.